The 31 T cell receptor beta chains given below trace back to one sample, sequenced in a study of T cell responses to AZD1222 COVID-19 vaccine. The table came from immunoSEQ multiplex PCR; TCRdb's copy has only in-frame clones and leaves some out. The data hold around 110,000 clones, with 70% to 90% observed a single time. Sequencing used peripheral blood, obtained 28 days after the second AZD1222 dose. Receptor source: an adult who received the AZD1222 COVID-19 vaccine.

The chain carries TRBV30 and TRBJ1-5; tentative D call: TRBD1 (5 bases). The CDR3 runs 14 residues. V was clipped by 4 bases and J by 2 bases, with 12 bases between them. The germline V gene encodes CDR1 GTSNPN and CDR2 SVGIG (reference sequence). CDR3 in amino acids: CAWTRGVGNQPQHF. CDR3 nucleotides: TGTGCCTGGACTCGAGGGGTGGGCAATCAGCCCCAGCATTTT.

The chain employs TRBV29-1 and TRBJ1-1; D perhaps matches TRBD1 (6 bases). The CDR3 contains 15 residues. Trimming pared 3 bases from V and 4 bases from J, leaving 18 bases between. Germline values: CDR1 SQVTM, CDR2 ANQGSEA. The CDR3 sequence is CSVDPGGGWGTEAFF. The CDR3 DNA reads TGCAGCGTTGATCCCGGTGGGGGCTGGGGCACTGAAGCTTTCTTT.

As DNA, the CDR3 is TGTGCCAGCTCACCACCAGAGAGCATAGGCGAGCAGTACTTC. Protein sequence: CASSPPESIGEQYF. The gene calls are TRBV18 and TRBJ2-7; D is undetermined. CDR3 length: 14 residues. Germline V CDR1 and CDR2: KGHSH, LQKENI. Deletions cut 0 bases from V and 6 bases from J, with 12 bases between.

The rearrangement links TRBV4-1 to TRBJ1-1; 7 nucleotides align to TRBD1. The germline gives CDR1 MGHRA, CDR2 YSYEKL. V lost 0 bases and J lost 7; bases outside the gene matches: 8. The CDR3 consists of 15 residues. In DNA form, the CDR3 reads TGCGCCAGCAGCCAAGAAGCAGGGGGGGGGTATGAAGCTTTCTTT. Amino acids: CASSQEAGGGYEAFF.

J is TRBJ2-3 and V is TRBV19; D assignment may be TRBD1 or TRBD2 (5 bases each). Germline loops: CDR1 LNHDA, CDR2 SQIVND (reference sequence). The V gene lost 7 bases and the J gene lost 0 bases, with 17 bases spanning the gap. The CDR3 is made up of 16 amino acids. The CDR3 loop is CASTPGAGGSTDTQYF. The CDR3 nucleotides are TGTGCCAGTACACCCGGGGCCGGCGGTAGCACAGATACGCAGTATTTT.

The genes are TRBV28 and TRBJ1-2; maybe TRBD1 (5 bases). The V gene's germline CDR1 is MDHEN and CDR2 SYDVKM. The CDR3 sequence is 14 residues long. V dropped 5 bases and J dropped 3 bases, with 13 bases sitting between them. CDR3 sequence reads: CASSPPQGHYGYTF. The CDR3 bases are TGTGCCAGCAGTCCTCCCCAGGGCCACTATGGCTACACCTTC.

In DNA form, the CDR3 reads TGTGCCAGCAGCCCTACTTCCCCCGGGACCCAGTACTTC. Translating it yields CASSPTSPGTQYF. This chain uses TRBV7-8 with TRBJ2-5; D ambiguous. Germline V gene sequence: CDR1 SGHVS, CDR2 FQNEAQ. The CDR3 runs 13 residues. V lost 5 bases, J lost 7 bases, and 14 bases lay in between.

This rearrangement joins TRBV28 to TRBJ1-1; no reliable D call. V lost 4 bases to trimming and J lost 1 base, with 16 bases between them. Looked up from germline, CDR1 is MDHEN and CDR2 is SYDVKM. The CDR3 spans 16 residues. This CDR3 reads CASSSPNLDRNTEAFF. The CDR3 DNA is TGTGCCAGCAGTTCTCCGAACCTAGATAGGAACACTGAAGCTTTCTTT.

The J gene is TRBJ2-2, the V gene TRBV7-9; TRBD2 agrees at 12 bases. The germline V gene has CDR1 SEHNR and CDR2 FQNEAQ (reference sequence). CDR3 size: 19 residues. The J segment lost 7 bases and the V segment lost 4 bases, leaving 16 bases of the junction unmatched. The CDR3 region has the DNA TGTGCCAGCAGCTCCGCCCGCCTGCTAGCGGGGGGGCGAATCGGGGAGCTGTTTTTT. This gives the protein CASSSARLLAGGRIGELFF.

The V and J genes are TRBV5-4 and TRBJ2-1; D may be TRBD1 (5 bases). The CDR3 has 14 residues. Germline V gene sequence: CDR1 SGHNT, CDR2 YYREEE (reference sequence). Trimming shortened V by 4 bases and J by 5 bases, and 13 bases separated the two germline ends. The DNA of the CDR3 is TGTGCCAGCAGCCCGCAGGGTATCGACAATGAGCAGTTCTTC. Its translation: CASSPQGIDNEQFF.

This clone has just a few counts. The chain has TRBV18 and TRBJ1-2; 7 nucleotides match TRBD1. The CDR3 is 14 amino acids. Germline CDR1 reads KGHSH; CDR2 reads LQKENI. The trim removed 2 bases at V and 2 bases at J, leaving 2 bases unmatched. As DNA, the CDR3 is TGTGCCAGCTCACCAGGGGACAGAAACTATGGCTACACCTTC. This codes for CASSPGDRNYGYTF.

The chain employs TRBV19 and TRBJ1-5, with TRBD1 as a possible D gene (5 bases). The germline gives CDR1 LNHDA, CDR2 SQIVND (reference sequence). The CDR3 loop spans 14 amino acids. Between the trimmed V and J ends, which lost 10 bases and 9 bases, there was a span of 22 bases. The chain's CDR3 is CATQPGTALSPQHF. CDR3 nucleotides: TGTGCCACTCAACCCGGGACTGCCCTTTCGCCCCAGCATTTT.

The chain has TRBV5-1 and TRBJ2-7; D unclear. V lost 4 bases and J lost 3, with 11 bases in between. CDR3 length: 13 amino acids. Germline assignment: CDR1 SGHRS and CDR2 YFSETQ. CDR3 sequence (DNA): TGCGCCAGCAGCCATCCGGACGGCTACGAGCAGTACTTC. This encodes CASSHPDGYEQYF. Drawing the rest from reference TRBV5-1 and TRBJ2-7, the complete variable domain is KAGVTQTPRYLIKTRGQQVTLSCSPISGHRSVSWYQQTPGQGLQFLFEYFSETQRNKGNFPGRFSGRQFSNSRSEMNVSTLELGDSALYLCASSHPDGYEQYFGPGTRLTVT.

The V and J genes are TRBV6-5 and TRBJ1-1; a weak D match, TRBD1 (5 bases). This CDR3 is built from 15 residues. Germline V lookup: CDR1 MNHEY, CDR2 SVGAGI. The germline V and J ends were trimmed by 0 bases and 1 base, with 9 bases remaining between them. The chain's CDR3 is CASSYSTGQNTEAFF. CDR3 DNA: TGTGCCAGCAGTTACTCGACGGGGCAGAACACTGAAGCTTTCTTT.

The genes are TRBV3-1 (or the pseudogene TRBV3-2) and TRBJ1-5; D uncertain. The CDR3 is 15 residues long. Germline CDR1 and CDR2: LGHDT and YNNKEL (reference sequence). Trimming left V 8 bases short and J 7 bases short, with 21 bases between. CDR3 residues: CASSDAGLLGQPQHF. CDR3 DNA: TGTGCCAGCTCAGACGCCGGGCTACTGGGGCAGCCCCAGCATTTT.

The chain carries TRBV27 and TRBJ2-3; D gene unclear. The CDR3 consists of 14 residues. V was clipped by 6 bases and J by 3 bases, with 13 bases between them. CDR1 and CDR2 (germline): MNHEY, SMNVEV (reference sequence). CDR3 DNA: TGTGCCAGCAGAACCGCTTTACGAACAGATACGCAGTATTTT. Protein product: CASRTALRTDTQYF.

As DNA, the CDR3 is TGTGCCAGCAAGCCGGGACAGGGGGCTTGGGAGACCCAGTACTTC. Its translation is CASKPGQGAWETQYF. The chain couples TRBV2 to TRBJ2-5; 12 positions agree with TRBD1. V trimming: 7 bases; J trimming: 5 bases; junction bases outside the gene matches: 8. Germline V lookup: CDR1 SNHLY, CDR2 FYNNEI. This CDR3 is 15 amino acids long. Full variable domain (outside the CDR3, taken from reference TRBV2 and TRBJ2-5): EPEVTQTPSHQVTQMGQEVILRCVPISNHLYFYWYRQILGQKVEFLVSFYNNEISEKSEIFDDQFSVERPDGSNFTLKIRSTKLEDSAMYFCASKPGQGAWETQYFGPGTRLLVL.

The chain recombines TRBV6-1 with TRBJ2-1; D is unresolved. From germline, CDR1 is MNHNS and CDR2 SASEGT. V was cut by 4 bases and J by 0 bases, with 16 bases left in between. This CDR3 region has 17 residues. The CDR3 nucleotides read TGTGCCAGCAGTGGAGTTAGTAGCCTAAGCTCCTACAATGAGCAGTTCTTC. It specifies CASSGVSSLSSYNEQFF.

CDR3 DNA sequence: TGTGCCAGCAGTCCAACAGGGGGTCCCGACGAGCAGTACTTC. Translated: CASSPTGGPDEQYF. The genes are TRBV7-9 and TRBJ2-7, with TRBD1 identical over 8 bases. This CDR3 has 14 amino acids. Losses at the gene ends were 6 bases for V and 5 bases for J; bases not matched to a gene: 9. Looked up from germline, CDR1 is SEHNR and CDR2 is FQNEAQ (reference sequence).

The chain links TRBV14 to TRBJ1-1; D gene uncertain. The CDR3 consists of 13 residues. Germline CDR1 SGHDN, CDR2 FVKESK. Trimming pared 1 base from V and 4 bases from J, leaving 7 bases between. The DNA of the CDR3 is TGTGCCAGCAGCCAAGTTGGATCCACTGAAGCTTTCTTT. This gives the protein CASSQVGSTEAFF.

The chain is built from TRBV5-4 and TRBJ2-7; TRBD2 matches 15 bases. CDR1 SGHNT and CDR2 YYREEE come from the germline V gene (reference sequence). With V trimmed by 4 bases and J by 2 bases, 4 bases remained unmatched. The CDR3 spans 16 residues. The CDR3 spells CASSLRTSGGAYEQYF. The CDR3 coding sequence is TGTGCCAGCAGCCTTAGGACTAGCGGGGGGGCCTACGAGCAGTACTTC.

This clone was detected a few times. The CDR3 sequence: CASGQDQPQHF. The CDR3 region has the DNA TGTGCCAGCGGACAGGATCAGCCCCAGCATTTT. The chain links TRBV12-3 or TRBV12-4 to TRBJ1-5; 7 bases map to TRBD1. V lost 8 bases, J lost 5 bases, and 0 bases stayed unmatched. The CDR3 has 11 amino acids.

V and J are TRBV30 and TRBJ1-6, with 7 positions matching TRBD1. V lost 5 bases to trimming and J lost 5 bases; unmatched junction nucleotides: 3. This CDR3 has 13 residues. The germline gives CDR1 GTSNPN, CDR2 SVGIG (reference sequence). CDR3 coding DNA: TGTGCCTGGGAGACAGGGAATAATTCACCCCTCCACTTT. The encoded protein is CAWETGNNSPLHF. Looking up the rest from reference TRBV30 and TRBJ1-6 gives the full variable domain: SQTIHQWPATLVQPVGSPLSLECTVEGTSNPNLYWYRQAAGRGLQLLFYSVGIGQISSEVPQNLSASRPQDRQFILSSKKLLLSDSGFYLCAWETGNNSPLHFGNGTRLTVT.

This clone was seen just once. The V call is TRBV7-9, the J call TRBJ1-2; D call uncertain. Trimming took 5 bases from V and 4 from J, leaving 8 bases between them. CDR1 and CDR2 from the germline V gene are SEHNR and FQNEAQ (reference sequence). The CDR3 has 12 amino acids. CDR3 in amino acids: CASSGERYGYTF. In nucleotides, the CDR3 is TGTGCCAGCAGCGGGGAGCGCTATGGCTACACCTTC.

The chain combines TRBV27 with TRBJ2-3, with no clear D. CDR3 size: 10 residues. Trimming took off 9 bases at V and 4 bases at J, with 5 bases between the two ends. Looked up from germline, CDR1 is MNHEY and CDR2 is SMNVEV (reference sequence). The CDR3 reads CARTADTQYF. The CDR3 DNA reads TGTGCCAGGACGGCAGATACGCAGTATTTT.

There are a few counts of this clone. This sequence joins TRBV5-1 and TRBJ1-5; TRBD1 matches at 9 bases. With V trimmed by 4 bases and J by 5 bases, 10 bases remained unmatched. CDR1 is SGHRS, CDR2 YFSETQ, per germline. The CDR3 loop spans 16 amino acids. The CDR3 coding sequence is TGCGCCAGCAGCCCTTCGGACAGGGGCATCCATCAGCCCCAGCATTTT. The encoded protein is CASSPSDRGIHQPQHF.

V is TRBV7-9 and J is TRBJ1-6; 9 bases fit TRBD1. CDR1 is SEHNR, CDR2 FQNEAQ, per germline (reference sequence). V was clipped by 5 bases and J by 6 bases; unmatched bases: 5. The CDR3 consists of 15 residues. CDR3 loop: CASSTQDRGNSPLHF. For the CDR3, the DNA is TGTGCCAGCAGCACGCAGGACAGGGGTAATTCACCCCTCCACTTT.

The rearrangement joins TRBV5-4 to TRBJ1-2; 12 positions agree with TRBD1. Germline assignment: CDR1 SGHNT and CDR2 YYREEE (reference sequence). With V trimmed by 4 bases and J by 0 bases, 4 bases remained unmatched. This CDR3 has 16 amino acids. Here the CDR3 reads CASSPGQGATNYGYTF. The CDR3 DNA follows: TGTGCCAGCAGCCCGGGACAGGGGGCGACTAACTATGGCTACACCTTC.

The rearrangement uses TRBV5-5 and TRBJ2-3; the match to TRBD2 covers 9 bases. J lost 1 base, V lost 2 bases, and 5 bases had no gene match. The CDR3 is 16 residues long. Germline V gene sequence: CDR1 SGHKS, CDR2 YYEKEE (reference sequence). CDR3 in DNA: TGTGCCAGCAGCTTTGGGGCTAGCGGGGGCACAGATACGCAGTATTTT. Protein product: CASSFGASGGTDTQYF.

The chain employs TRBV28 and TRBJ1-3; D is possibly TRBD1 (5 bases). The CDR3 runs to 14 residues. Germline CDR1 reads MDHEN; CDR2 reads SYDVKM. Trimming removed 3 bases from V and 4 bases from J, with 10 bases in between. Here the CDR3 DNA reads TGTGCCAGCAGTTTCCAGGGATTCGGAAACACCATATATTTT. Its translation is CASSFQGFGNTIYF.

CDR3: CASSYGHRASGNTIYF. Written as DNA, the CDR3 is TGTGCCAGCAGTTACGGTCACAGAGCCTCTGGAAACACCATATATTTT. The chain links TRBV6-5 to TRBJ1-3; D is ambiguous. Trimming left V 2 bases short and J 0 bases short, with 11 bases between. The CDR3 has 16 residues. The germline V gene has CDR1 MNHEY and CDR2 SVGAGI.